These 5 T cell receptor beta chains originate from one sample sequenced in a study of beta chain features in type 1 diabetes. Every isolated RNA sample was fully reverse transcribed, so sequencing captured expressed TCRB transcripts. Sequencing used immunoSEQ multiplex PCR; TCRdb keeps in-frame clones, though not all of them. Of 150,000 or so clones listed, over 8.5% are singletons. Sequencing used central memory CD4+ T cells from blood. These receptors originate from a young man in good health.

The J gene is TRBJ1-2, the V gene TRBV7-2; perhaps TRBD1 as D (5 bases). V was pared by 5 bases and J by 7 bases, with 20 bases between. CDR1 and CDR2 from the germline V gene are SGHTA and FQGNSA. The CDR3 covers 15 residues. The chain's CDR3 is CASSPDNRGPPGYTF. CDR3 in DNA: TGTGCCAGCAGCCCTGACAATAGGGGTCCTCCTGGCTACACCTTC.

This clone appeared a few times. The chain recombines TRBV9 with TRBJ1-2; D unresolved. V lost 6 bases and J lost 4, with 16 bases in between. Looked up from germline, CDR1 is SGDLS and CDR2 is YYNGEE. The CDR3 totals 14 residues. The CDR3 DNA reads TGTGCCAGCACCACCCCCGGGGTCCCCTATGGCTACACCTTC. Amino acids: CASTTPGVPYGYTF.

The table lists this clone with a few counts. V and J are TRBV28 and TRBJ1-1; D gene unclear. The germline CDR1 and CDR2 sequences are MDHEN and SYDVKM. V gave up 2 bases and J gave up 0 bases, with 7 bases separating them. The CDR3 spans 14 residues. As DNA, the CDR3 is TGTGCCAGCAGTTTAGTACTCATGAACACTGAAGCTTTCTTT. This translates into CASSLVLMNTEAFF.

This clone was picked up a small number of times. This chain uses TRBV5-1 with TRBJ1-1, with 7 bases aligning to TRBD1. The length of the CDR3 is 15 residues. The germline V gene has CDR1 SGHRS and CDR2 YFSETQ. V trimming: 4 bases; J trimming: 1 base; junction bases outside the gene matches: 7. CDR3 in DNA: TGCGCCAGCAGCGAACAGGACAGGACGAACACTGAAGCTTTCTTT. The encoded protein is CASSEQDRTNTEAFF.

This clone was counted ten times or more. The V gene is TRBV27, the J gene TRBJ2-7; D remains unclear. Trimming took 6 bases from V and 4 from J, leaving 10 bases between them. Germline V gives CDR1 MNHEY, CDR2 SMNVEV (reference sequence). The CDR3 has 12 residues. The CDR3 protein is CASRGRIYEQYF. The CDR3 DNA is TGTGCCAGCAGAGGTCGGATTTACGAGCAGTACTTC.